These 28 T cell receptor beta chains were sequenced from one sample in a study of shared clonotypes between healthy human individuals. Sequenced by immunoSEQ multiplex PCR; TCRdb stores in-frame clones only, minus some. The sample has roughly 1,800,000 clones; about 95% are singletons. Only CD45RO-negative cells positively selected for CCR7 counted as naive CD8 cells, so terminally differentiated effector memory CD45RA+ cells were excluded. Source material: naive CD8+ T cells sorted from blood. These receptors were obtained from a man younger than 30 in good health.

The chain couples TRBV7-9 to TRBJ1-1; 8 nucleotides line up with TRBD1. V trimming: 4 bases; J trimming: 5 bases; junction bases outside the gene matches: 6. CDR3 size: 14 residues. Germline lookup yields CDR1 SEHNR and CDR2 FQNEAQ (reference sequence). This CDR3 is CASSSTGEWTEAFF. CDR3 in DNA: TGTGCCAGCAGCTCGACAGGGGAGTGGACTGAAGCTTTCTTT.

The V and J genes are TRBV10-2 and TRBJ2-1; the match to TRBD2 covers 10 bases. This CDR3 has 17 residues. After removal of 2 bases from V and 4 bases from J, the junction contained 8 bases not matched to a gene. Looked up from germline, CDR1 is WSHSY and CDR2 is SAAADI. This chain's CDR3 is CASSETIAGGLYNEQFF. Here the CDR3 DNA reads TGCGCCAGCAGTGAGACTATAGCGGGAGGTCTTTACAATGAGCAGTTCTTC.

V and J are TRBV10-1 and TRBJ2-7; tentative D call: TRBD2 (6 bases). V lost 6 bases to trimming and J lost 2 bases, with 14 bases between them. Per germline, CDR1 WNHNN and CDR2 SYGVQD (reference sequence). This CDR3 spans 14 amino acids. The CDR3 nucleotides are TGCGCCAGCAGCGACGGACTAAATGCCTACGAGCAGTACTTC. Amino acid sequence: CASSDGLNAYEQYF.

J is TRBJ1-2 and V is TRBV13; perhaps TRBD1 as D (6 bases). The CDR3 has 14 residues. From germline, CDR1 is PRHDT and CDR2 FYEKMQ (reference sequence). Trimming cost V 1 base and J 7 bases, with 13 bases left between them. As DNA, the CDR3 is TGTGCCAGCAGCTTAGCAGGGGAGGCGGTTGGCTACACCTTC. It codes for CASSLAGEAVGYTF.

The V gene is TRBV27, the J gene TRBJ2-1; D is possibly TRBD2 (6 bases). This CDR3 spans 14 amino acids. The germline gives CDR1 MNHEY, CDR2 SMNVEV (reference sequence). Trimming cost V 4 bases and J 2 bases, with 9 bases left between them. CDR3 coding DNA: TGTGCCAGCAGTTACGGACTAACCTACAATGAGCAGTTCTTC. Its protein is CASSYGLTYNEQFF.

V usage is TRBV10-3 and J usage is TRBJ2-1; 7 nucleotides align to TRBD1. The CDR3 length is 13 residues. From germline, CDR1 is ENHRY and CDR2 SYGVKD. Trimming removed 10 bases from V and 6 bases from J; junction bases left unmatched: 9. The CDR3 here is CATESRGFNEQFF. CDR3 coding DNA: TGTGCCACCGAGAGCAGGGGGTTCAATGAGCAGTTCTTC.

The J gene is TRBJ1-6, the V gene TRBV30; D remains ambiguous. Germline lookup yields CDR1 GTSNPN and CDR2 SVGIG (reference sequence). Deletions cut 8 bases from V and 10 bases from J, with 21 bases between. This CDR3 contains 14 residues. In DNA form, the CDR3 reads TGTGCCGGGTCCGCCGTCCTGACCAGCTCACCCCTCCACTTT. Translated: CAGSAVLTSSPLHF. The full variable domain, its missing parts supplied by reference TRBV30 and TRBJ1-6, is SQTIHQWPATLVQPVGSPLSLECTVEGTSNPNLYWYRQAAGRGLQLLFYSVGIGQISSEVPQNLSASRPQDRQFILSSKKLLLSDSGFYLCAGSAVLTSSPLHFGNGTRLTVT.

The V call is TRBV7-8, the J call TRBJ2-3; either TRBD1 or TRBD2 may fit D (5 bases each). The germline gives CDR1 SGHVS, CDR2 FQNEAQ. V lost 4 bases and J lost 5, with 16 bases in between. The CDR3 is made up of 15 amino acids. The CDR3 here is CASSSHPGTIDTQYF. CDR3 bases: TGTGCCAGCAGCTCCCATCCCGGGACGATAGATACGCAGTATTTT.

This chain connects TRBV2 to TRBJ2-5; 9 bases fit TRBD2. Germline lookup yields CDR1 SNHLY and CDR2 FYNNEI. Trimming cost V 10 bases and J 4 bases; bases outside gene matches: 7. The CDR3 sequence is 13 residues long. The CDR3 loop is CAIPGLAGETQYF. The CDR3 nucleotides read TGTGCCATTCCGGGACTAGCAGGAGAGACCCAGTACTTC.

The V call is TRBV4-3, the J call TRBJ2-7, with D possibly matching TRBD2 (5 bases). Deletions cut 4 bases from V and 6 bases from J, with 19 bases between. The germline V gene has CDR1 LGHNA and CDR2 YSLEER. The CDR3 spans 15 residues. The CDR3 DNA reads as TGCGCCAGCAGCCGCCTCCCGGGTTTGGCGGGCGAGCAGTACTTC. It is translated as CASSRLPGLAGEQYF.

The gene calls are TRBV7-9 and TRBJ2-5; no definite D call. CDR1 and CDR2 from the germline V gene are SEHNR and FQNEAQ (reference sequence). V lost 4 bases and J 4 bases, leaving 13 bases between the germline ends. The CDR3 sequence is 14 residues long. The CDR3 DNA reads as TGTGCCAGCAGCTCGAAAGGGTTCCCAGAGACCCAGTACTTC. It codes for CASSSKGFPETQYF.

This CDR3 is CATSVRTGSNEKLFF. As DNA, the CDR3 is TGTGCCACCAGCGTAAGGACAGGGAGTAATGAAAAACTGTTTTTT. The V and J genes are TRBV15 and TRBJ1-4, with TRBD1 matching 8 bases. V shed 5 bases and J 4 bases; nucleotides not matched to a gene: 6. The length of the CDR3 is 15 residues. CDR1 and CDR2 from the germline V gene are LNHNV and YYDKDF (reference sequence).

The chain carries TRBV27 and TRBJ2-7; TRBD1 agrees at 7 bases. The CDR3 consists of 15 residues. V dropped 1 base and J dropped 5; count of bases not matched to a gene: 8. Germline V gene data show CDR1 as MNHEY and CDR2 as SMNVEV (reference sequence). The CDR3 DNA reads as TGTGCCAGCAGTTTATGGGCAGGGGGTATGGACGAGCAGTACTTC. Residues: CASSLWAGGMDEQYF.

The rearrangement joins TRBV11-3 to TRBJ2-1; a weak D match, TRBD2 (5 bases). From germline, CDR1 is SGHNT and CDR2 YENEEA. Trimming shortened V by 5 bases and J by 4 bases, and 12 bases separated the two germline ends. The CDR3 has 14 amino acids. CDR3 residues: CASSPAGDYNEQFF. In nucleotides, the CDR3 is TGTGCCAGCAGCCCGGCGGGCGATTACAATGAGCAGTTCTTC. The full variable domain, rest sourced from reference TRBV11-3 and TRBJ2-1, is EAGVVQSPRYKIIEKKQPVAFWCNPISGHNTLYWYLQNLGQGPELLIRYENEEAVDDSQLPKDRFSAERLKGVDSTLKIQPAELGDSAVYLCASSPAGDYNEQFFGPGTRLTVL.

V usage is TRBV10-1 and J usage is TRBJ2-1; TRBD2 might be the D (6 bases). CDR1 and CDR2 (germline): WNHNN, SYGVQD (reference sequence). The length of the CDR3 is 13 residues. Trimming took 6 bases from V and 7 from J, leaving 13 bases between them. The CDR3 region is CASSRKGRNEQFF. The CDR3 bases are TGCGCCAGCAGCCGCAAAGGGAGGAATGAGCAGTTCTTC.

V and J are TRBV15 and TRBJ1-5; TRBD1 might be the D (6 bases). The CDR3 sequence is 14 residues long. Trimming shortened V by 5 bases and J by 5 bases, and 13 bases separated the two germline ends. Germline V gene lookup returns CDR1 LNHNV and CDR2 YYDKDF (reference sequence). CDR3 DNA: TGTGCCACCAGCTCCTGGGACACCGATCAGCCCCAGCATTTT. This sequence encodes CATSSWDTDQPQHF.

The chain has TRBV7-9 and TRBJ2-5, with a tentative D call TRBD2 (5 bases). CDR3 size: 11 residues. The ends were cut back, 3 bases at V and 7 bases at J, with 6 bases in the middle. Germline V CDR1 and CDR2: SEHNR, FQNEAQ (reference sequence). The CDR3 reads CASSFAGTQYF. DNA of the CDR3: TGTGCCAGCAGCTTTGCGGGGACCCAGTACTTC.

The genes are TRBV28 and TRBJ2-1; D might be TRBD2 (6 bases). Germline loops: CDR1 MDHEN, CDR2 SYDVKM. Trimming took 5 bases from V and 0 from J, leaving 17 bases between them. CDR3 size: 17 residues. The CDR3 sequence is CASSPGLIRPSYNEQFF. CDR3 DNA sequence: TGTGCCAGCAGTCCAGGACTAATTAGGCCCTCCTACAATGAGCAGTTCTTC.

The chain carries TRBV30 and TRBJ1-1, with 9 positions matching TRBD1. J gave up 7 bases and V 8 bases, and 14 bases lay outside the gene matches. Germline V gene lookup returns CDR1 GTSNPN and CDR2 SVGIG (reference sequence). The CDR3 has 14 residues. This CDR3 is CARTGDGDPSEAFF. The CDR3 DNA reads as TGTGCCCGGACAGGGGACGGGGACCCGAGTGAAGCTTTCTTT.

V is TRBV6-1 and J is TRBJ2-7; 9 nucleotides agree with TRBD1. V lost 2 bases and J lost 7; bases outside the gene matches: 9. Germline CDR1 reads MNHNS; CDR2 reads SASEGT. This CDR3 has 15 residues. CDR3 residues: CASSETGTGTREQYF. The DNA of the CDR3 is TGTGCCAGCAGTGAAACTGGGACAGGGACACGAGAGCAGTACTTC.

The chain couples TRBV9 to TRBJ1-1; D is unclear. Trimming removed 4 bases at V and 11 bases at J, with 18 bases between. This CDR3 has 13 residues. CDR1 is SGDLS, CDR2 YYNGEE, per germline. In DNA, the CDR3 is TGTGCCAGCAGCCCAACATGGGAGGGATGGGCTTTCTTT. This translates into CASSPTWEGWAFF.

Note on this clone: One junction end does not reproduce the germline sequence, and a read error may be involved. This chain uses TRBV5-6 with TRBJ1-2; D not certain. The CDR3 is 11 residues long. CDR1 and CDR2 (germline): SGHDT, YYEEEE. Here the CDR3 reads CASSLGGAGSF. As DNA, the CDR3 is TGTGCCAGCAGCTTGGGGGGAGCTGGCAGCTTC.

V usage is TRBV7-9 and J usage is TRBJ1-2, with D possibly being TRBD1 (5 bases). The CDR3 consists of 15 residues. V lost 1 base and J lost 8, with 17 bases in between. Germline V gene sequence: CDR1 SEHNR, CDR2 FQNEAQ (reference sequence). CDR3 coding DNA: TGTGCCAGCAGCTTAGAGGCAGGGATCCCCTTCGGCTACACCTTC. It yields the protein CASSLEAGIPFGYTF.

V is TRBV11-2 and J is TRBJ2-7; D remains unclear. CDR3 length: 16 residues. Trimming cost V 5 bases and J 0 bases, with 17 bases left between them. Germline V gene sequence: CDR1 SGHAT, CDR2 FQNNGV. CDR3: CASSAYTELSSYEQYF. The CDR3 coding sequence is TGTGCCAGCAGCGCTTATACAGAGTTGAGCTCCTACGAGCAGTACTTC.

The chain has TRBV18 and TRBJ1-1; D is perhaps TRBD1 (5 bases). The germline gives CDR1 KGHSH, CDR2 LQKENI. Trimming removed 6 bases from V and 7 bases from J, with 15 bases in between. The CDR3 runs to 13 residues. The CDR3 sequence: CASSPPDSDEAFF. The CDR3 DNA sequence: TGTGCCAGCTCGCCCCCCGACAGCGATGAAGCTTTCTTT.

V and J are TRBV12-5 and TRBJ2-5; 10 bases are shared with TRBD1. The CDR3 length is 17 residues. Germline V gene data show CDR1 as LGHNT and CDR2 as FRNRAP. V lost 1 base to trimming and J lost 4 bases; unmatched junction nucleotides: 9. CDR3 coding DNA: TGTGCTAGTGGTTTGGGAAGGGACAGGGGAGAGCGAGAGACCCAGTACTTC. Amino acid sequence: CASGLGRDRGERETQYF.

The chain combines TRBV4-1 with TRBJ1-1, with TRBD1 as a possible D gene (5 bases). Germline V gene data show CDR1 as MGHRA and CDR2 as YSYEKL. The CDR3 contains 15 residues. Deletions cut 4 bases from V and 2 bases from J, with 14 bases between. CDR3 sequence reads: CASSPKVTGNTEAFF. The CDR3 nucleotides read TGCGCCAGCAGCCCTAAAGTTACAGGCAACACTGAAGCTTTCTTT.

The CDR3 DNA reads TGTGCCAGCAGCAAGGGACAGTCCTACGAGCAGTACTTC. It encodes CASSKGQSYEQYF. The chain couples TRBV6-5 to TRBJ2-7; 7 bases agree with TRBD1. CDR1 MNHEY and CDR2 SVGAGI come from the germline V gene. The V gene end was trimmed by 6 bases and the J gene end by 1 base; junction bases not matched to a gene: 3. The CDR3 totals 13 residues.